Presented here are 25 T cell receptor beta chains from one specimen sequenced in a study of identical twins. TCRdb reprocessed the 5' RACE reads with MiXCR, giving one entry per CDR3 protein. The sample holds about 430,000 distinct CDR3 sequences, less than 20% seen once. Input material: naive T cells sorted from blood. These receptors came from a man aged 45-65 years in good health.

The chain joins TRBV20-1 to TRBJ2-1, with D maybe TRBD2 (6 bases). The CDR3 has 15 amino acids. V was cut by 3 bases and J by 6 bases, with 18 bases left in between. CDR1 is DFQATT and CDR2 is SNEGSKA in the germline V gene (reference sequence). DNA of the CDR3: TGCAGTGCTAGGCCCAGTTCGGGCGGGATCAATGAGCAGTTCTTC. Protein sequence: CSARPSSGGINEQFF.

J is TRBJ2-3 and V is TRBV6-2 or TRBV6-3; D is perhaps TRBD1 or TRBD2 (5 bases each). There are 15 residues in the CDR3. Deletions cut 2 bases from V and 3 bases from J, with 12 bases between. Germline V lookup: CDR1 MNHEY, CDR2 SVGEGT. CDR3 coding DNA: TGTGCCAGCAGTTACAGAGGGGTTCGGACAGATACGCAGTATTTT. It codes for CASSYRGVRTDTQYF.

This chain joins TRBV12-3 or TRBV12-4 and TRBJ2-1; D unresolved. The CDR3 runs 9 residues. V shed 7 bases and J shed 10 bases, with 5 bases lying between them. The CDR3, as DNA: TGTGCCAGCACCCCCGAGCAGTTCTTC. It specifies CASTPEQFF.

The CDR3 protein is CSASPGNPYEQYF. The CDR3 bases are TGCAGTGCTAGTCCGGGCAATCCCTACGAGCAGTACTTC. The V and J genes are TRBV20-1 and TRBJ2-7; the D is unclear. Germline values: CDR1 DFQATT, CDR2 SNEGSKA (reference sequence). CDR3 size: 13 residues. V gave up 3 bases and J gave up 2 bases, with 11 bases separating them.

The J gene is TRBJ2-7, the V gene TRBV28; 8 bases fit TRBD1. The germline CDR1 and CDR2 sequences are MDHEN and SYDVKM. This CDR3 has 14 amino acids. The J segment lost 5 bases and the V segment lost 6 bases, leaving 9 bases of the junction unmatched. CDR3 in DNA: TGTGCCAGCAGCTTCTCATCAGGGGGCAACGAGCAGTACTTC. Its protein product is CASSFSSGGNEQYF.

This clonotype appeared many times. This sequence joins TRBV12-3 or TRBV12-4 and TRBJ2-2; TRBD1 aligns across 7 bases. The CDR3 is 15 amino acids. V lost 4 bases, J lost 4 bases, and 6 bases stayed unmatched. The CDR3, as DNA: TGTGCCAGCAGTTGGCAGACAGGGACCACCGGGGAGCTGTTTTTT. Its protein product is CASSWQTGTTGELFF.

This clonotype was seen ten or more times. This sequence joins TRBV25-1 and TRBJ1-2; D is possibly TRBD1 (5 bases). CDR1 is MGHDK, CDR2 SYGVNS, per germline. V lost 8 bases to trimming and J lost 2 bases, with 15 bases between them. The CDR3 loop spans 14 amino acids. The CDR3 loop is CASGTLGGNYGYTF. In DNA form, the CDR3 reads TGTGCCAGCGGGACGCTCGGGGGGAACTATGGCTACACCTTC.

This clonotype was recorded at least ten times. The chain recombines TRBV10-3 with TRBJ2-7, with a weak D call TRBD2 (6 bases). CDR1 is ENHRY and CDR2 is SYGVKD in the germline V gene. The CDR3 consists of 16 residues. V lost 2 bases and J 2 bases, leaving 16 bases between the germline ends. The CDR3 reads CAISEPSLADAYEQYF. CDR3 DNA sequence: TGTGCCATCAGTGAGCCGAGTTTAGCGGATGCCTACGAGCAGTACTTC.

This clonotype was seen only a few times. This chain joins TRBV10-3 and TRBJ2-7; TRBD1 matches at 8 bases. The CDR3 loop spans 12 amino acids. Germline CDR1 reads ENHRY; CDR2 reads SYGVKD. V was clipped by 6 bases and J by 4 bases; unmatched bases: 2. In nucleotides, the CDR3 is TGTGCCATCAGCCGGACAGGGTACGAGCAGTACTTC. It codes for CAISRTGYEQYF.

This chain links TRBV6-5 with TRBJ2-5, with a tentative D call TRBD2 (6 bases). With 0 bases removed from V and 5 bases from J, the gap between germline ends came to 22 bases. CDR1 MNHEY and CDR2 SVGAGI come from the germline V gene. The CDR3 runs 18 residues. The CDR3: CASSYSVQGLSEGETQYF. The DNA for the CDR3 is TGTGCCAGCAGTTACTCAGTCCAAGGGCTCTCGGAGGGGGAGACCCAGTACTTC.

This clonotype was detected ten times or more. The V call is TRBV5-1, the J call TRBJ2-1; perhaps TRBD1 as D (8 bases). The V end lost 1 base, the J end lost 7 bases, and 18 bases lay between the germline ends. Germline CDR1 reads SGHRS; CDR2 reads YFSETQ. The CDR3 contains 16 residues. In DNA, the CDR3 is TGCGCCAGCAGCTTGTGGACTGGACAGGGAGGGAATGAGCAGTTCTTC. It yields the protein CASSLWTGQGGNEQFF.

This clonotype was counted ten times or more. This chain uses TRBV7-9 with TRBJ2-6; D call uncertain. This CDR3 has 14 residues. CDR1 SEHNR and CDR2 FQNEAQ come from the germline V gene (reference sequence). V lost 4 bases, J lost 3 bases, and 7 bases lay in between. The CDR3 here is CASSSLNGANVLTF. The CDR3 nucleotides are TGTGCCAGCAGCTCGTTGAATGGGGCCAACGTCCTGACTTTC.

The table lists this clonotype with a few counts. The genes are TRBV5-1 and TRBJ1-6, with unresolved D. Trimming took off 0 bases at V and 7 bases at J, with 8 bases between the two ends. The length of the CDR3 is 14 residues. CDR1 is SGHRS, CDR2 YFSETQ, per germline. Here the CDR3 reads CASSLVWGNSPLHF. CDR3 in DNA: TGCGCCAGCAGCTTGGTGTGGGGAAATTCACCCCTCCACTTT.

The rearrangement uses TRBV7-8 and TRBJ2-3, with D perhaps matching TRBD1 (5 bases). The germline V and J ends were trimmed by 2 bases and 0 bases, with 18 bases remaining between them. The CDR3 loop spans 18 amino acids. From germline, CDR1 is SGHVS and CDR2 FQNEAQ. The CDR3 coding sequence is TGTGCCAGCAGCTTATTATTCTCGACAGAACAAAGCACAGATACGCAGTATTTT. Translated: CASSLLFSTEQSTDTQYF.

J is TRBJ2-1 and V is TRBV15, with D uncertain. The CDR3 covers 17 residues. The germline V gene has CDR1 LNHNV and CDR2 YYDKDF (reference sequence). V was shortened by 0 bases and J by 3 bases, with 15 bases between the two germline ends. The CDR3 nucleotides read TGTGCCACCAGCAGAGATCGTAACGGTCGAGTCTACAATGAGCAGTTCTTC. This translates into CATSRDRNGRVYNEQFF.

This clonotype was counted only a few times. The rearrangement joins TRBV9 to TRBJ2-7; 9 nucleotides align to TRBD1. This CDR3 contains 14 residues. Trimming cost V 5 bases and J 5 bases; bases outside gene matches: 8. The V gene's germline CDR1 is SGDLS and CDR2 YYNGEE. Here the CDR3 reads CASSSAGQGHEQYF. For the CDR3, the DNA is TGTGCCAGCAGTTCGGCGGGACAGGGACACGAGCAGTACTTC.

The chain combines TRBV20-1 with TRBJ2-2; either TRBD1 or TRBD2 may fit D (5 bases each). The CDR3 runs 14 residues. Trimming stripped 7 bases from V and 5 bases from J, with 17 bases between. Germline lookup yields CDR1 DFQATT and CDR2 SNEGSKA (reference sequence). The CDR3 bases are TGCAGTGGCAGGGTTACGGGATCTACCGGGGAGCTGTTTTTT. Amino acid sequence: CSGRVTGSTGELFF.

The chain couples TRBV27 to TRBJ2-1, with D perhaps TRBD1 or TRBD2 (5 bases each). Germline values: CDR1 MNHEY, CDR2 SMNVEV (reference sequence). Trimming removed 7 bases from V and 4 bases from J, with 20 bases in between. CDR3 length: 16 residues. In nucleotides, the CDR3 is TGTGCCAGCACCCCCTTATCCGGGACCCAATACAATGAGCAGTTCTTC. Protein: CASTPLSGTQYNEQFF.

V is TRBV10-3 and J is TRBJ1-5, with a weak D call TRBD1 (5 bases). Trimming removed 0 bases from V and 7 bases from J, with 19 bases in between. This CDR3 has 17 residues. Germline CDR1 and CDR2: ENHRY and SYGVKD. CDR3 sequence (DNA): TGTGCCATCAGTGAGTCAATCATTTTGGGGGTCTGGCAGCCCCAGCATTTT. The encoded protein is CAISESIILGVWQPQHF.

CDR3 residues: CATSDLTEQYF. The DNA for the CDR3 is TGTGCCACCAGTGATTTGACCGAGCAGTACTTC. V gene TRBV24-1 combines with J gene TRBJ2-7; D is uncertain. The CDR3 totals 11 residues. V gave up 0 bases and J gave up 6 bases, with 2 bases separating them. The germline V gene encodes CDR1 KGHDR and CDR2 SFDVKD.

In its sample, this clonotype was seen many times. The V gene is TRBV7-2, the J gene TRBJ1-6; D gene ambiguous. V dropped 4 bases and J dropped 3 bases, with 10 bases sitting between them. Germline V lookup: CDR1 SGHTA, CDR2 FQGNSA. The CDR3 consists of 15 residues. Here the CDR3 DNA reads TGTGCCAGCAGCTGGGTACAGAGCTATAATTCACCCCTCCACTTT. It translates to CASSWVQSYNSPLHF.

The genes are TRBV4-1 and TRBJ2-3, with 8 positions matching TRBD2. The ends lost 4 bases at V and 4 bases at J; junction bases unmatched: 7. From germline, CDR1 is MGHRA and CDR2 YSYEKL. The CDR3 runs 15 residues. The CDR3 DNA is TGCGCCAGCAGCCGTTCGGGACTAGATGCAGATACGCAGTATTTT. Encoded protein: CASSRSGLDADTQYF.

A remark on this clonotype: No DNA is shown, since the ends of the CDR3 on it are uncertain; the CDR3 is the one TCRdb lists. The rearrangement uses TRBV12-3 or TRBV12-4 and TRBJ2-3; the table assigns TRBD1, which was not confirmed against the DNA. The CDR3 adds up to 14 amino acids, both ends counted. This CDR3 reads CASSFRGRTDTQYF.

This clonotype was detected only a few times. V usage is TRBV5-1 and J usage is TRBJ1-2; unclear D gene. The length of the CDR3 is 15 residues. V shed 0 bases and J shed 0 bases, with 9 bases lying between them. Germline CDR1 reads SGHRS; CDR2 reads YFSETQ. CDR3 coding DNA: TGCGCCAGCAGCTTGGGACACCAAGCTAACTATGGCTACACCTTC. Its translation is CASSLGHQANYGYTF.

In DNA form, the CDR3 reads TGTGCCAGCAGCGCAGGGAATTCAGGCACAGATACGCAGTATTTT. This gives the protein CASSAGNSGTDTQYF. The rearrangement joins TRBV7-2 to TRBJ2-3, with D possibly TRBD1 on 5 matching bases. The germline V gene encodes CDR1 SGHTA and CDR2 FQGNSA. The CDR3 runs 15 residues. Trimming stripped 5 bases from V and 1 base from J, with 13 bases between.